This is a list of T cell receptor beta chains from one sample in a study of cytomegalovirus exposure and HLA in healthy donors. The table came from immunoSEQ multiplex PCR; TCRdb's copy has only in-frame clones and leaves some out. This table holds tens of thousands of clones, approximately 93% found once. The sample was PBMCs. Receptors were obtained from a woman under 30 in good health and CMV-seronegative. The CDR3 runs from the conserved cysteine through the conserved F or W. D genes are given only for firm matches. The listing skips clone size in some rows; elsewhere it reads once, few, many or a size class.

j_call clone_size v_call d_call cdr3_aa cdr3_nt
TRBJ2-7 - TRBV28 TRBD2 CASSLAGGPYEQYF TGTGCCAGCAGTTTAGCGGGGGGGCCCTACGAGCAGTACTTC
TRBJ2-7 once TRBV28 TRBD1 CASSQHPGQGDF TGTGCCAGCAGTCAACATCCGGGACAGGGGGACTTC
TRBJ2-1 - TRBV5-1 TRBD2 CASSPTLAGVYNEQFF TGCGCCAGCAGCCCGACTTTAGCGGGGGTTTACAATGAGCAGTTCTTC
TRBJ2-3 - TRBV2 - CASSEDLQTDTQYF TGTGCCAGCAGTGAAGATCTACAGACAGATACGCAGTATTTT
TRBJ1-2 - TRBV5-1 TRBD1 CASSFDRGTDYGYTF TGCGCCAGCAGCTTCGACAGGGGGACGGACTATGGCTACACCTTC
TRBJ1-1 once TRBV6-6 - CASSYSWAGTEAFF TGTGCCAGCAGTTACTCCTGGGCAGGCACTGAAGCTTTCTTT
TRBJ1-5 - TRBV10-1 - CASILTGRGESDQPQHF TGCGCCAGCATTCTGACAGGTAGGGGAGAGAGCGATCAGCCCCAGCATTTT
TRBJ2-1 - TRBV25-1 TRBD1 CASSESGTGVNNEQFF TGTGCCAGCAGTGAGAGTGGGACAGGGGTAAACAATGAGCAGTTCTTC
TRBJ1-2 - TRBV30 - CASSPGVTF TGTGCCTCCTCTCCGGGGGTGACCTTC
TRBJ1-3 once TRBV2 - CASSLNTIYF TGTGCCAGCAGCCTAAACACCATATATTTT
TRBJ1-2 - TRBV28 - CASSRAGVYGYTF TGTGCCAGCAGTCGAGCAGGGGTTTATGGCTACACCTTC
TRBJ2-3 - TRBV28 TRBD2 CASQSGGPRDTQYF TGTGCCAGCCAATCGGGGGGGCCAAGAGATACGCAGTATTTT
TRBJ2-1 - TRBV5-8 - CASELGQSSYNEQFF TGTGCCAGCGAGCTTGGACAGAGCTCCTACAATGAGCAGTTCTTC
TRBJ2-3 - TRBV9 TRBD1 CASSRRDRTTDTQYF TGTGCCAGCAGCCGAAGGGACAGGACCACAGATACGCAGTATTTT
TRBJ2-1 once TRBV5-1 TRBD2 CASSFSSGGRNEQFF TGCGCCAGCAGCTTCTCTAGCGGGGGTAGGAATGAGCAGTTCTTC
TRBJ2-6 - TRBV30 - CAWSVITGYLDGANVLTF TGTGCCTGGAGTGTAATCACAGGATACTTGGATGGGGCCAACGTCCTGACTTTC
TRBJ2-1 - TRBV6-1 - CASSEEAGNYNEQFF TGTGCCAGCAGTGAAGAGGCGGGGAACTACAATGAGCAGTTCTTC
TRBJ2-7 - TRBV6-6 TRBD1 CASNPGQGDYEQYF TGTGCCAGCAACCCTGGACAGGGCGACTACGAGCAGTACTTC
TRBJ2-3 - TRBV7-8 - CASSTTTDTDTQYF TGTGCCAGCAGCACGACTACCGACACAGATACGCAGTATTTT
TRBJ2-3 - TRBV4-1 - CASSQDKDRSTDTQYF TGCGCCAGCAGCCAAGATAAAGACAGAAGCACAGATACGCAGTATTTT
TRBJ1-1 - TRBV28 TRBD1 CASSFMGQGAGEAFF TGTGCCAGCAGTTTTATGGGACAGGGGGCTGGTGAAGCTTTCTTT
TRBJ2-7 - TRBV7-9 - CASSLGGRSYEQYF TGTGCCAGCAGCTTAGGGGGCAGGAGCTACGAGCAGTACTTC
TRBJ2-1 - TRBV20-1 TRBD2 CGGGNEQFF TGCGGGGGGGGTAATGAGCAGTTCTTC
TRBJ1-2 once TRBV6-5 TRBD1 CASRAGTGFYGYTF TGTGCCAGCAGGGCCGGGACAGGCTTCTATGGCTACACCTTC
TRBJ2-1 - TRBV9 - CASSVEGRRGGRNEQFF TGTGCCAGCAGCGTAGAGGGGAGGAGGGGGGGCCGCAATGAGCAGTTCTTC
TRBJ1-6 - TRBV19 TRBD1 CASSRQGNDSPLHF TGTGCCAGTAGTAGACAGGGGAACGATTCACCCCTCCACTTT